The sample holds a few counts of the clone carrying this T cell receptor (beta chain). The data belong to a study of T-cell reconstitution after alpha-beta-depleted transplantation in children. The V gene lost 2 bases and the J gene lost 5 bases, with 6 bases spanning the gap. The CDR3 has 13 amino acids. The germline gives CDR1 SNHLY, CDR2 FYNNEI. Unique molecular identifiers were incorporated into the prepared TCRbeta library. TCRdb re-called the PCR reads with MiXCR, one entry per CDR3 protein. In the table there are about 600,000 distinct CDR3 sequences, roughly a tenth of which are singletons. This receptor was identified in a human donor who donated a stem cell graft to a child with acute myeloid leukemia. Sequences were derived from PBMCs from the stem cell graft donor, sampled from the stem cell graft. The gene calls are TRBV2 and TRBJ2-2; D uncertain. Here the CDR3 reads CASSEWRTGELFF. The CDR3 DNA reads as TGTGCCAGCAGTGAATGGCGGACCGGGGAGCTGTTTTTT.